The TCR beta chain described here comes from a study of CD8+CD57+ T cells in acquired aplastic anemia. Study results and caveats: The study found no significant CD8+ Simpson's diversity difference between patients and controls.

Details on this clonotype: What it recognizes is unknown.

Profiles of TCR beta VDJ and CDR3 were generated from a genomic DNA template. TCRdb redid the calling of the reads with MiXCR, one entry per CDR3 protein. The sample lists fewer than 250,000 distinct CDR3 sequences, under 55% seen once, with roughly 21% in the top ten. The CDR3 spans 15 residues. CDR1 and CDR2 from the germline V gene are SGDLS and YYNGEE. Trimming pared 5 bases from V and 4 bases from J, leaving 13 bases between. Patients picked for sequencing had shown CD8+CD57+ cell expansion detected by flow cytometry. J is TRBJ2-6 and V is TRBV9; weak D call: TRBD2 (5 bases). The TCR sequence derives from a human donor with aplastic anemia. Sequencing input: sorted CD4+, CD8+, or CD8+CD57+ T cells (not recorded which) from PBMCs. CDR3 in amino acids: CASSGGGSGANVLTF. Written as DNA, the CDR3 is TGTGCCAGCAGTGGAGGAGGCTCCGGGGCCAACGTCCTGACTTTC.